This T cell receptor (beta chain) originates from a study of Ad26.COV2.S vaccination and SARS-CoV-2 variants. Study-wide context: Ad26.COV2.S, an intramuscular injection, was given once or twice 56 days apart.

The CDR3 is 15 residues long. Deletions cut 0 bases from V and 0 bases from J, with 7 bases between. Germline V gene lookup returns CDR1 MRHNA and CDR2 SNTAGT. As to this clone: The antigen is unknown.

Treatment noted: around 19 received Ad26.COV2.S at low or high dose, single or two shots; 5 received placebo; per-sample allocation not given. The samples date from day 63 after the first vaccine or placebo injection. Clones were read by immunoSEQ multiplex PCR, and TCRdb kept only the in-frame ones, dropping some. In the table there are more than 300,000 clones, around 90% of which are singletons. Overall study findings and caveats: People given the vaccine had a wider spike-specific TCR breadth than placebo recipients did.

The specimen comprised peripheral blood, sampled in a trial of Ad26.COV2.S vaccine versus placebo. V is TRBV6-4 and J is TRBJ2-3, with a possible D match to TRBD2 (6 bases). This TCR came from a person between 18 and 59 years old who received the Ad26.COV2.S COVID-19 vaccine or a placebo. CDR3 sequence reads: CASSDSLASTDTQYF. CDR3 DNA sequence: TGTGCCAGCAGTGACTCCCTAGCGAGCACAGATACGCAGTATTTT.